One sample yielded the 5 T cell receptor beta chains listed below, sequenced in a study of neoadjuvant anti-PD-1 for oral cavity cancer. The sample's time point: after neoadjuvant nivolumab, at surgical resection. This table comes from immunoSEQ multiplex PCR, and its TCRdb copy is limited to in-frame clones, with some not included. The table includes 14,000 or so clones, about 76% detected once. Sequencing used PBMCs, obtained after nivolumab (anti-PD-1) treatment. The receptors shown here come from a person between 40 and 85 years old with oral cavity squamous cell carcinoma.

The gene calls are TRBV5-1 and TRBJ2-7; 8 bases are shared with TRBD1. In germline, CDR1 is SGHRS, CDR2 YFSETQ. The trim removed 4 bases at V and 2 bases at J, leaving 2 bases unmatched. The CDR3 runs to 13 residues. In DNA, the CDR3 is TGCGCCAGCAGCCTGGACAGGGCCTACGAGCAGTACTTC. This encodes CASSLDRAYEQYF. The full variable domain, its missing parts supplied by reference TRBV5-1 and TRBJ2-7, is KAGVTQTPRYLIKTRGQQVTLSCSPISGHRSVSWYQQTPGQGLQFLFEYFSETQRNKGNFPGRFSGRQFSNSRSEMNVSTLELGDSALYLCASSLDRAYEQYFGPGTRLTVT.

The genes are TRBV4-1 and TRBJ2-1; weak D call: TRBD2 (6 bases). The CDR3 is 17 residues long. From germline, CDR1 is MGHRA and CDR2 YSYEKL. The V end lost 0 bases, the J end lost 5 bases, and 17 bases lay between the germline ends. The CDR3: CASSQEDYRLSHNEQFF. CDR3 coding DNA: TGCGCCAGCAGCCAAGAGGACTATAGGCTCTCGCACAATGAGCAGTTCTTC.

V usage is TRBV2 and J usage is TRBJ2-2; D is possibly TRBD2 (6 bases). V lost 11 bases and J lost 5, with 18 bases in between. This CDR3 comprises 14 residues. Germline V gives CDR1 SNHLY, CDR2 FYNNEI. The CDR3 is CASKAGRLTGELFF. In nucleotides, the CDR3 is TGTGCCTCCAAGGCAGGGAGGTTGACCGGGGAGCTGTTTTTT.

Remarks on this clone: The sample holds other DNA sequences that translate to the same CDR3. The chain is built from TRBV9 and TRBJ1-5; 7 bases fit TRBD1. CDR1 is SGDLS and CDR2 is YYNGEE in the germline V gene. The junction had 3 bases not matched to a gene; V was cut back by 0 bases and J by 6 bases. This CDR3 has 14 amino acids. Here the CDR3 DNA reads TGTGCCAGCAGCGTAGGGCAGGGGGGTCAGCCCCAGCATTTT. Its protein is CASSVGQGGQPQHF.

The chain uses TRBV19 and TRBJ2-3; D remains unclear. CDR3 length equals 12 residues. V dropped 5 bases and J dropped 4 bases, with 7 bases sitting between them. Germline CDR1 reads LNHDA; CDR2 reads SQIVND (reference sequence). The CDR3 loop is CASSPQADTQYF. The CDR3 DNA reads TGTGCCAGTAGTCCCCAGGCAGATACGCAGTATTTT.